This T cell receptor beta chain was identified in a study of T cell responses to AZD1222 COVID-19 vaccine. Study context: Pooling of second doses given at about 4 or about 12 weeks was done.

Sequencing was performed with immunoSEQ multiplex PCR; in TCRdb, only in-frame clones are kept and a portion is missing. The table shows 90,000 to 140,000 clones, with 70% to 90% occurring only once. Concerning this clone: As yet, its antigen is unknown.

The CDR3 consists of 14 residues. J lost 1 base, V lost 5 bases, and 6 bases had no gene match. Germline CDR1 is SGHKS and CDR2 is YYEKEE (reference sequence). Study observations and caveats: Repertoire sampling was restricted to post-peak T cell response timepoints. There were mostly white British donors and more females than males, and clonal diversity was possibly underestimated.

This chain connects TRBV5-5 to TRBJ2-7; 7 bases map to TRBD1. This clonotype was obtained from an adult in good health. The input for sequencing was peripheral blood, taken on day 0 of AZD1222 vaccination. The CDR3 spells CASSSGTASYEQYF. DNA of the CDR3: TGTGCCAGCAGTTCAGGGACAGCATCCTACGAGCAGTACTTC.